The 18 T cell receptor beta chains below were found in one sample sequenced in a study of T cells in Graves' hyperthyroidism and ophthalmopathy. Amplification of TCR beta CDR3 regions was performed using RNA transcripts as template. The TCR CDR3 first-round RT-PCR relied on the HTBI primer set. One entry per CDR3 protein, called by TCRdb with MiXCR from the multiplex PCR reads. The sample yields approximately 430,000 distinct CDR3 sequences, less than 20% seen once. Sequences were obtained from blood. All receptors derive from a woman under 30 with Graves' hyperthyroidism.

The table lists this clonotype with many counts. The gene calls are TRBV7-8 and TRBJ2-1; tentatively, D is TRBD2 (7 bases). V lost 5 bases and J lost 7, with 36 bases in between. CDR1 SGHVS and CDR2 FQNEAQ come from the germline V gene. CDR3 length: 21 amino acids. The CDR3 DNA follows: TGTGCCAGCAGCCCGCAGGTAGCAAGGGGATGGTTGAGGGGGGGCAGGAATGAGCAGTTCTTC. It translates to CASSPQVARGWLRGGRNEQFF.

This clonotype was recorded many times. V and J are TRBV5-1 and TRBJ2-1, with TRBD2 matching 12 bases. With 1 base clipped from V and 5 bases from J, the junction kept 7 bases outside the gene matches. Germline V gives CDR1 SGHRS, CDR2 YFSETQ. The CDR3 runs to 17 residues. CDR3 nucleotide sequence: TGCGCCAGCAGCTTGCTGACTAGCGGGAGCCGCAACAATGAGCAGTTCTTC. Translating it yields CASSLLTSGSRNNEQFF.

In this sample, this clonotype turned up once. The rearrangement joins TRBV5-1 to TRBJ1-1; D is possibly TRBD1 (6 bases). Germline V gene data show CDR1 as SGHRS and CDR2 as YFSETQ. The V and J ends lost 1 base and 4 bases respectively, with 11 bases between them. The CDR3 loop spans 14 amino acids. The CDR3 is CASSLMEGGTEAFF. The CDR3 bases are TGCGCCAGCAGCTTGATGGAGGGGGGCACTGAAGCTTTCTTT.

This clonotype was recorded at least ten times. V gene TRBV5-1 combines with J gene TRBJ2-7; possible D gene TRBD1, 6 bases. Germline lookup yields CDR1 SGHRS and CDR2 YFSETQ. This CDR3 spans 14 amino acids. V gave up 0 bases and J gave up 7 bases, with 14 bases separating them. CDR3 residues: CASSLGNRAGEQYF. The CDR3 DNA sequence: TGCGCCAGCAGCTTGGGGAACAGGGCTGGAGAGCAGTACTTC.

There are a few counts of this clonotype. The CDR3 DNA reads as TGCAGCGTTGAAGATCAAAACATTCAGTACTTC. It yields the protein CSVEDQNIQYF. This chain joins TRBV29-1 and TRBJ2-4, with no clear D. This CDR3 has 11 residues. Between the trimmed V and J ends, which lost 0 bases and 5 bases, there was a span of 2 bases. In germline, CDR1 is SQVTM, CDR2 ANQGSEA.

This clonotype was detected many times. The rearrangement links TRBV18 to TRBJ2-2; D unresolved. The CDR3 consists of 12 residues. V was shortened by 2 bases and J by 7 bases, with 5 bases between the two germline ends. Germline values: CDR1 KGHSH, CDR2 LQKENI. The CDR3 spells CASSPLYGELFF. In nucleotides, the CDR3 is TGTGCCAGCTCACCATTATACGGGGAGCTGTTTTTT. Combining the CDR3 with reference TRBV18 and TRBJ2-2 gives the whole variable domain NAGVMQNPRHLVRRRGQEARLRCSPMKGHSHVYWYRQLPEEGLKFMVYLQKENIIDESGMPKERFSAEFPKEGPSILRIQQVVRGDSAAYFCASSPLYGELFFGEGSRLTVL.

This clonotype has a count of ten or more. J is TRBJ1-1 and V is TRBV7-8; D gene unclear. V gave up 1 base and J gave up 1 base, with 4 bases separating them. The CDR3 has 13 residues. In germline, CDR1 is SGHVS, CDR2 FQNEAQ. The CDR3 spells CASSLEQNTEAFF. CDR3 DNA sequence: TGTGCCAGCAGCTTAGAACAGAACACTGAAGCTTTCTTT.

This clonotype was counted at least ten times. The chain combines TRBV2 with TRBJ1-2; 9 bases are a match to TRBD1. Germline V gene data show CDR1 as SNHLY and CDR2 as FYNNEI. V dropped 6 bases and J dropped 7; count of bases not matched to a gene: 15. The CDR3 is made up of 16 amino acids. The CDR3 loop is CASRPKSTGGSSGYTF. The CDR3 DNA follows: TGTGCCAGCAGGCCCAAATCTACAGGGGGCTCCTCTGGCTACACCTTC.

The rearrangement uses TRBV4-1 and TRBJ1-4, with D possibly TRBD1 on 5 matching bases. CDR1 and CDR2 (germline): MGHRA, YSYEKL. V was clipped by 5 bases and J by 3 bases, with 13 bases between them. The CDR3 extends over 15 amino acids. CDR3 nucleotide sequence: TGCGCCAGCAGCATCCGGGGGATCCCTAATGAAAAACTGTTTTTT. Its translation: CASSIRGIPNEKLFF.

This clonotype showed up just a few times. The gene calls are TRBV29-1 and TRBJ2-2; TRBD2 is a possible D gene (6 bases). The V gene's germline CDR1 is SQVTM and CDR2 ANQGSEA. This CDR3 region has 13 residues. CDR3 sequence: CSVPAEGYGELFF. The CDR3 DNA reads as TGCAGTGTACCTGCGGAGGGGTACGGGGAGCTGTTTTTT.

Notes on this clonotype: Possible read error: a much larger clone is one base away. CDR3 coding DNA: TGCAGTGCGGAGACCGGGACAGGGGGCCACAATGAGCAGTTCTTC. Its protein is CSAETGTGGHNEQFF. This chain joins TRBV20-1 and TRBJ2-1, with 12 bases aligning to TRBD1. There are 15 residues in the CDR3. Trimming at V came to 6 bases and at J to 5 bases, leaving 8 bases not matched to a gene. Germline CDR1 DFQATT, CDR2 SNEGSKA (reference sequence).

At least ten counts were recorded for this clonotype. The chain couples TRBV3-1 to TRBJ2-5, with TRBD1 identical over 9 bases. The V and J ends lost 0 bases and 3 bases, in that order; junction bases with no gene match: 8. CDR1 and CDR2 from the germline V gene are LGHDT and YNNKEL (reference sequence). The CDR3 length is 17 residues. The CDR3 loop reads CASSQDLGTGLKETQYF. In DNA, the CDR3 is TGTGCCAGCAGCCAAGATCTTGGGACAGGGCTTAAAGAGACCCAGTACTTC.

The CDR3 loop reads CASSLDFGTKQYF. The CDR3 DNA follows: TGCGCCAGCAGCTTGGATTTCGGGACCAAGCAGTACTTC. The J gene is TRBJ2-7, the V gene TRBV5-1; D tentatively fits TRBD1 or TRBD2 (5 bases each). Between the trimmed V and J ends, which lost 0 bases and 8 bases, there was a span of 12 bases. This CDR3 contains 13 residues. Germline V gene sequence: CDR1 SGHRS, CDR2 YFSETQ.

In its sample, this clonotype was seen a few times. This chain connects TRBV20-1 to TRBJ2-7, with 9 positions matching TRBD2. V lost 6 bases to trimming and J lost 5 bases; unmatched junction nucleotides: 11. Germline V gives CDR1 DFQATT, CDR2 SNEGSKA (reference sequence). This CDR3 contains 14 residues. The CDR3 reads CSALGREGIDEQYF. The CDR3 nucleotides are TGCAGTGCCTTGGGGCGGGAGGGGATTGACGAGCAGTACTTC.

V is TRBV5-1 and J is TRBJ2-3; 9 bases agree with TRBD1. CDR1 SGHRS and CDR2 YFSETQ come from the germline V gene. Trimming at V came to 4 bases and at J to 4 bases, leaving 10 bases not matched to a gene. The CDR3 is made up of 16 amino acids. This chain's CDR3 is CASSPFLQGASDTQYF. The DNA of the CDR3 is TGCGCCAGCAGCCCCTTTTTACAGGGGGCTTCAGATACGCAGTATTTT.

The gene calls are TRBV5-6 and TRBJ1-1; D possibly corresponds to TRBD1 (5 bases). The CDR3 is 13 amino acids. Deletions cut 1 base from V and 13 bases from J, with 17 bases between. Germline assignment: CDR1 SGHDT and CDR2 YYEEEE. CDR3 residues: CASSLTEGRVFFF. The DNA for the CDR3 is TGTGCCAGCAGCTTGACCGAGGGCAGGGTTTTTTTCTTT.

V is TRBV6-1 and J is TRBJ2-5; possible D gene TRBD2, 6 bases. V lost 5 bases and J 4 bases, leaving 17 bases between the germline ends. Germline V gene data show CDR1 as MNHNS and CDR2 as SASEGT. CDR3 length equals 15 residues. CDR3 protein: CASSTPRGSGETQYF. The CDR3 nucleotides are TGTGCCAGCAGTACCCCCCGGGGGAGCGGAGAGACCCAGTACTTC.

The chain carries TRBV12-3 or TRBV12-4 and TRBJ1-5; TRBD1 is a possible D gene (5 bases). The ends were cut back, 1 base at V and 1 base at J, with 11 bases in the middle. The CDR3 is 16 amino acids. The CDR3 nucleotides are TGTGCCAGCAGTTTAGGGTCCGACAGAAGCAATCAGCCCCAGCATTTT. Amino acid sequence: CASSLGSDRSNQPQHF.